The next 10 T cell receptor beta chains were all read from a single sample in a study of T cell changes during pregnancy in multiple sclerosis. Clones were sequenced by immunoSEQ multiplex PCR, and TCRdb holds only the in-frame ones, with some missing. The repertoire holds 30,000 to 40,000 clones, more than 75% seen once, with 0.5% to 0.85% in the top ten. This sample comprised CD4+ T cells from peripheral blood mononuclear cells, obtained in the second trimester of pregnancy. These receptors were collected from a female donor in good health, enrolled as a control in a pregnancy study.

This sequence joins TRBV6-1 and TRBJ1-6; 9 bases line up with TRBD1. This CDR3 spans 15 amino acids. Germline assignment: CDR1 MNHNS and CDR2 SASEGT. V was clipped by 7 bases and J by 4 bases; unmatched bases: 5. CDR3: CASTLDRGYNSPLHF. The CDR3 DNA follows: TGTGCCAGCACCCTAGACAGGGGGTATAATTCACCCCTCCACTTT.

This chain joins TRBV2 and TRBJ2-5, with 7 bases aligning to TRBD1. CDR3 length: 11 amino acids. Germline CDR1 SNHLY, CDR2 FYNNEI. V lost 9 bases and J lost 5; bases outside the gene matches: 3. CDR3 amino acids: CARRRGETQYF. The CDR3 DNA follows: TGTGCCAGACGCAGGGGGGAGACCCAGTACTTC.

This clone was seen only a few times. This sequence joins TRBV4-1 and TRBJ1-6; D perhaps matches TRBD1 (6 bases). The V and J ends lost 3 bases and 8 bases respectively, with 17 bases between them. Germline values: CDR1 MGHRA, CDR2 YSYEKL. The CDR3 totals 16 residues. CDR3 DNA: TGCGCCAGCAGCCAGCAACAGGGCCCGCGGGATTCACCCCTCCACTTT. Protein: CASSQQQGPRDSPLHF.

The chain is built from TRBV4-2 and TRBJ2-5, with D perhaps matching TRBD1 (5 bases). This CDR3 comprises 15 residues. Germline V lookup: CDR1 LGHNA, CDR2 YNFKEQ. V was pared by 0 bases and J by 2 bases, with 10 bases between. Here the CDR3 DNA reads TGTGCCAGCAGCCAAGATCTGACAGTTCAAGAGACCCAGTACTTC. Translating gives CASSQDLTVQETQYF.

The chain carries TRBV7-2 and TRBJ1-3; no clear D gene. The CDR3 covers 14 residues. V gave up 1 base and J gave up 0 bases, with 4 bases separating them. Germline-derived CDR1 and CDR2 are SGHTA and FQGNSA. CDR3 amino acids: CASSLGLSGNTIYF. The CDR3, as DNA: TGTGCCAGCAGCTTAGGACTCTCTGGAAACACCATATATTTT.

The rearrangement links TRBV6-1 to TRBJ1-6; 7 positions agree with TRBD1. Germline CDR1 and CDR2: MNHNS and SASEGT. The CDR3 runs 15 residues. V was clipped by 7 bases and J by 8 bases; unmatched bases: 11. The CDR3 bases are TGTGCCAGCAAAAGACAGGGAGTGGGTTATTCACCCCTCCACTTT. Amino acids: CASKRQGVGYSPLHF.

The genes are TRBV18 and TRBJ1-2; maybe TRBD1 (5 bases). V lost 3 bases, J lost 7 bases, and 15 bases lay in between. This CDR3 comprises 14 residues. Per the germline V gene, CDR1 is KGHSH and CDR2 is LQKENI. The CDR3 spells CASSPGGDDFGYTF. CDR3 nucleotide sequence: TGTGCCAGCTCACCGGGGGGAGACGATTTTGGCTACACCTTC.

This clone was recorded once. The chain is built from TRBV5-4 and TRBJ1-2; tentatively, D is TRBD1 (6 bases). This CDR3 contains 12 residues. The V end was cut by 0 bases, the J end by 7 bases, with 7 bases between. Germline V gene sequence: CDR1 SGHNT, CDR2 YYREEE (reference sequence). The CDR3 DNA reads TGTGCCAGCAGCTTGGTACAGGGTGGCTACACCTTC. Encoded protein: CASSLVQGGYTF. Combining the CDR3 with reference TRBV5-4 and TRBJ1-2 gives the whole variable domain ETGVTQSPTHLIKTRGQQVTLRCSSQSGHNTVSWYQQALGQGPQFIFQYYREEENGRGNFPPRFSGLQFPNYSSELNVNALELDDSALYLCASSLVQGGYTFGSGTRLTVV.

The genes are TRBV5-6 and TRBJ2-5; D perhaps matches TRBD1 (6 bases). The germline V gene encodes CDR1 SGHDT and CDR2 YYEEEE. Trimming removed 0 bases at V and 6 bases at J, with 18 bases between. The CDR3 length is 16 residues. CDR3 loop: CASSLGSGAGTKTQYF. Written as DNA, the CDR3 is TGTGCCAGCAGCTTGGGCTCAGGGGCAGGGACGAAGACCCAGTACTTC.

V gene TRBV7-9 combines with J gene TRBJ2-2, with D tentatively TRBD1 (6 bases). CDR1 is SEHNR and CDR2 is FQNEAQ in the germline V gene (reference sequence). Deletions cut 6 bases from V and 0 bases from J, with 11 bases between. The CDR3 covers 15 residues. CDR3 amino acids: CASRSTGTNTGELFF. As DNA, the CDR3 is TGTGCCAGCAGATCCACAGGGACGAACACCGGGGAGCTGTTTTTT.